This T cell receptor beta chain stems from a study of cytomegalovirus exposure and HLA in healthy donors. Looking at the study overall: The 120 or so validation repertoires used a platform that matched the one used for the roughly 650 first-cohort repertoires, as a later analysis reported.

Generated by immunoSEQ multiplex PCR, the TCRdb table keeps only in-frame clones and is missing some. The table records over 150,000 clones, 91% of them present only once. Overall study results and limits: In the 95 to 150 validation repertoires, a later analysis found that first-cohort TCR clusters tended to co-occur. Confirmation was obtained in vitro that three CMV-associated chains are specific for CMV antigens. It was fewer than 200 TCR beta chains that were listed as cytomegalovirus-associated.

J gave up 5 bases and V 2 bases, and 7 bases lay outside the gene matches. The CDR3 sequence is 16 residues long. Germline CDR1 and CDR2: MGHRA and YSYEKL. A remark on this clone: Its antigen is still unknown.

The V and J genes are TRBV4-1 and TRBJ2-3, with 10 bases identical to TRBD1. The clonotype was recovered from a woman aged 18-35 years in good health and CMV-seropositive. Sequenced material: PBMCs. Here the CDR3 DNA reads TGCGCCAGCAGCCAACAGGGGACAGGGGCGGAAGATACGCAGTATTTT. Translating it yields CASSQQGTGAEDTQYF.